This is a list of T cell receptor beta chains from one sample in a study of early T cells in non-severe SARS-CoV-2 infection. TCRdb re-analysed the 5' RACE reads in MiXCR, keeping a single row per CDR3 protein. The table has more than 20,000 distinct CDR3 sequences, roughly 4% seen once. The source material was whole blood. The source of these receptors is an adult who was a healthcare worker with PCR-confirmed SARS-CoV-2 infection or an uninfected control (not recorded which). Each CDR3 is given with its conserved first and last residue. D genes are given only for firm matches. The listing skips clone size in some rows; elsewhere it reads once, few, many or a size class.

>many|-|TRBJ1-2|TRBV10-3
CAISDVGQINGYTF
TGTGCCATCAGTGATGTCGGACAGATTAATGGCTACACCTTC
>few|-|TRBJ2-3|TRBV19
CASSIVREDTQYF
TGTGCCAGTAGTATAGTCAGGGAAGATACGCAGTATTTT
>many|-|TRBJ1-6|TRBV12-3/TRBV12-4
CASSPGQTTLDSPLHF
TGTGCCAGCAGTCCGGGACAAACAACTTTAGATTCACCCCTCCACTTT
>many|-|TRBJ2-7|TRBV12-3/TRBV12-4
CASSLGHEQYF
TGTGCCAGCAGTTTAGGGCACGAGCAGTACTTC
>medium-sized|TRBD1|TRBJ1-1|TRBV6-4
CASRTGAMNTEAFF
TGTGCCAGCAGGACAGGGGCCATGAACACTGAAGCTTTCTTT
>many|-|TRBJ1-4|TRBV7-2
CASSLAKGGANEKLFF
TGTGCCAGCAGCTTAGCGAAAGGAGGCGCTAACGAAAAACTGTTTTTT
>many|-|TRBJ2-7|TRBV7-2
CASTVGSSRVEQYF
TGTGCCAGCACCGTAGGGTCCTCCAGGGTCGAGCAGTACTTC
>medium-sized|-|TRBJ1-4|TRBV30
CAWRAPANEKLFF
TGTGCCTGGAGAGCACCTGCTAATGAAAAACTGTTTTTT
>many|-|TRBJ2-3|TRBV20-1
CSARVPASRTDTQYF
TGCAGTGCTAGAGTACCCGCTAGCCGCACAGATACGCAGTATTTT
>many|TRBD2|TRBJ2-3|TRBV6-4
CASSDSPAGGSTDTQYF
TGTGCCAGCAGTGACTCCCCAGCGGGGGGTAGCACAGATACGCAGTATTTT
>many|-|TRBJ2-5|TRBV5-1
CASSPRQRQETQYF
TGCGCCAGCAGTCCACGACAGCGCCAAGAGACCCAGTACTTC
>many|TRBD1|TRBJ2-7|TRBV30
CAWKQGAGEQYF
TGTGCCTGGAAACAGGGGGCCGGGGAGCAGTACTTC
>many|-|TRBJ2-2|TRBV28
CASSRGPGELFF
TGTGCCAGCAGTCGAGGTCCCGGGGAGCTGTTTTTT
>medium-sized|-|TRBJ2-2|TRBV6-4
CASSEEDTGELFF
TGTGCCAGCAGTGAAGAGGACACCGGGGAGCTGTTTTTT
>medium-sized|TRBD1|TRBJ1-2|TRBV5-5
CASSLTRDRGSVYGYTF
TGTGCCAGCAGCCTCACCCGGGACAGGGGATCTGTCTATGGCTACACCTTC
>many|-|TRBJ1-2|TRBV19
CASSMALEGYTF
TGTGCCAGTAGTATGGCTCTCGAGGGCTACACCTTC
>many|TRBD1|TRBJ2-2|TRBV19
CASSILWDRGRITTGELFF
TGTGCCAGTAGTATACTCTGGGACAGGGGGCGAATTACCACCGGGGAGCTGTTTTTT
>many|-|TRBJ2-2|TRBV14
CASSQDLAGELFF
TGTGCCAGCAGCCAAGATTTGGCAGGGGAGCTGTTTTTT
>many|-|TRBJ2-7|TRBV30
CAWSGVDEEQYF
TGTGCCTGGAGCGGGGTCGACGAGGAGCAGTACTTC
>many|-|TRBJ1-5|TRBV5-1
CASSPKGQPGQPQHF
TGCGCCAGCAGCCCCAAAGGACAGCCGGGTCAGCCCCAGCATTTT
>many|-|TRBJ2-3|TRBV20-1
CSAIRDSVPAGTQYF
TGCAGTGCAATCAGGGACTCCGTCCCAGCGGGTACGCAGTATTTT
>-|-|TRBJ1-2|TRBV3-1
CASSQEALPGGANGYTF
TGTGCCAGCAGCCAAGAGGCCCTTCCGGGGGGCGCGAATGGCTACACCTTC
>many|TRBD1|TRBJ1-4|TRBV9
CASSVAGTGALFF
TGTGCCAGCAGCGTCGCCGGGACAGGGGCACTGTTTTTT
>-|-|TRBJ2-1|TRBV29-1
CSVGPQFSYNEQFF
TGCAGCGTTGGCCCCCAGTTCTCCTACAATGAGCAGTTCTTC
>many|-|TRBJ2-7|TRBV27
CASSFRGAEQYF
TGTGCCAGCAGTTTTAGGGGGGCCGAGCAGTACTTC
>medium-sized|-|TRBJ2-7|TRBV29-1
CSADQAGGNEQYF
TGCAGCGCCGACCAGGCGGGCGGCAACGAGCAGTACTTC
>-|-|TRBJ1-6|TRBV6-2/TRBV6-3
CASRGAPDSPLHF
TGTGCCAGCCGCGGCGCGCCTGATTCACCCCTCCACTTT
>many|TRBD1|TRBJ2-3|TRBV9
CASSARQGGTDTQYF
TGTGCCAGCAGCGCGCGACAGGGGGGCACAGATACGCAGTATTTT
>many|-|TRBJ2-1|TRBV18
CASSPPVDGRAYNEQFF
TGTGCCAGCTCACCACCGGTTGATGGACGGGCCTACAATGAGCAGTTCTTC
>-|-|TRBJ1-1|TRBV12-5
CASGLGLLAADEAFF
TGTGCTAGTGGTTTGGGACTTCTGGCCGCCGATGAAGCTTTCTTT
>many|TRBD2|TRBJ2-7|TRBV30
CAWSVFMGLAGGDEQYF
TGTGCCTGGAGTGTCTTTATGGGGCTAGCGGGGGGTGACGAGCAGTACTTC
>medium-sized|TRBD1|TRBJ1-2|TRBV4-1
CASSQDDRGYGYTF
TGCGCCAGCAGCCAGGACGACAGGGGCTATGGCTACACCTTC
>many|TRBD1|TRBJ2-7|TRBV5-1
CASSLGTGVHEQYF
TGCGCCAGCAGCTTAGGGACAGGGGTCCACGAGCAGTACTTC
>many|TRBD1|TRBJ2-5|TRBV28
CASSPLGTGPHYQETQYF
TGTGCCAGCAGTCCTCTGGGGACAGGGCCGCATTACCAAGAGACCCAGTACTTC
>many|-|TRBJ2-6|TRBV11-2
CASKSSGANVLTF
TGTGCCAGCAAAAGCTCTGGGGCCAACGTCCTGACTTTC
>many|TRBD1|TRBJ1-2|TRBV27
CASSLSRRTGGAGYTF
TGTGCCAGCAGTTTATCAAGGCGGACAGGGGGCGCCGGCTACACCTTC
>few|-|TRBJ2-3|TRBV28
CASSPPPDTQYF
TGTGCCAGCAGCCCCCCCCCAGATACGCAGTATTTT
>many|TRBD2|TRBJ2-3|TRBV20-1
CSARDTGTSSDTQYF
TGCAGTGCAAGAGATACCGGGACTAGCTCAGATACGCAGTATTTT
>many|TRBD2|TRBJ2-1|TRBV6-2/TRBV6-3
CASRRPAVSGEIYNEQFF
TGTGCCAGCAGACGGCCAGCCGTGAGCGGGGAGATCTACAATGAGCAGTTCTTC
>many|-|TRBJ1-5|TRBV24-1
CATIRDGGRGPQHF
TGTGCCACCATTCGGGACGGAGGGAGGGGCCCCCAGCATTTT
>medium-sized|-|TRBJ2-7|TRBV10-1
CASSESPKAEQYF
TGCGCCAGCAGTGAGTCCCCCAAGGCGGAGCAGTACTTC
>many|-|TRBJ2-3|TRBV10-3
CAISESPGSSTDTQYF
TGTGCCATCAGTGAGTCGCCAGGTTCTAGCACAGATACGCAGTATTTT
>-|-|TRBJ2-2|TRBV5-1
CASSPNPEGTGELFF
TGCGCCAGCAGCCCGAATCCCGAGGGGACCGGGGAGCTGTTTTTT
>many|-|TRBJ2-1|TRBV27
CASSLLPLSYNEQFF
TGTGCCAGCAGTCTCTTACCCCTTTCCTACAATGAGCAGTTCTTC
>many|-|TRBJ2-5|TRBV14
CASSQEISPRGQEGTQYF
TGTGCCAGCAGCCAAGAGATCAGCCCAAGAGGCCAAGAGGGGACCCAGTACTTC
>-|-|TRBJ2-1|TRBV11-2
CASRGFRGHEQFF
TGTGCCAGCAGGGGGTTCAGAGGGCATGAGCAGTTCTTC
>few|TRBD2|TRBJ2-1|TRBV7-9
CASSLLADEQFF
TGTGCCAGCAGCCTACTAGCGGATGAGCAGTTCTTC
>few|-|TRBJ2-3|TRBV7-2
CASSFSPSGFTDTQYF
TGTGCCAGCAGCTTCTCCCCCAGCGGGTTCACAGATACGCAGTATTTT
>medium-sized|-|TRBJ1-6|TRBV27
CASSLHNRGAGVNSPLHF
TGTGCCAGCAGTTTACATAACCGGGGGGCGGGTGTTAATTCACCCCTCCACTTT
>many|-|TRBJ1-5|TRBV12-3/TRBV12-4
CASSPQGVGQPQHF
TGTGCCAGCAGTCCGCAGGGAGTTGGTCAGCCCCAGCATTTT
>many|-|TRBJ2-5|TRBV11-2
CASSPGGMETQYF
TGTGCCAGCAGCCCGGGGGGCATGGAGACCCAGTACTTC
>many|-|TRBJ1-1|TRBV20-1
CSPGGDGTEAFF
TGCAGTCCCGGGGGGGACGGCACTGAAGCTTTCTTT
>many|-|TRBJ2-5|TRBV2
CASSEIPPNLLRAENQETQYF
TGTGCCAGCAGTGAAATCCCGCCTAATTTATTAAGAGCGGAAAACCAAGAGACCCAGTACTTC
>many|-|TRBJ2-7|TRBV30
CAWNRATYEQYF
TGTGCCTGGAATAGGGCCACCTACGAGCAGTACTTC
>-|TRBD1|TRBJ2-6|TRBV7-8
CASSLADREAGANVLTF
TGTGCCAGCAGCTTAGCGGACAGGGAGGCTGGGGCCAACGTCCTGACTTTC
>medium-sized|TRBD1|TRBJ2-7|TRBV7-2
CASSPHPTGGYEQYF
TGTGCCAGCAGCCCCCATCCGACAGGGGGGTACGAGCAGTACTTC
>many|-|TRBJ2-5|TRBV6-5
CASSPRRETQYF
TGTGCCAGCAGTCCCCGACGGGAGACCCAGTACTTC
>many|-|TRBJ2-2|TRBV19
CASSTGLSNTGELFF
TGTGCCAGTAGTACAGGTTTATCGAACACCGGGGAGCTGTTTTTT
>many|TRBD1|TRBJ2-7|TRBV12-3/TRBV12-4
CASRPGQGAYEQYF
TGTGCCAGCAGGCCGGGACAGGGGGCGTACGAGCAGTACTTC
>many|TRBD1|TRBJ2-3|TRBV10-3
CAIGQGGPDTQYF
TGTGCCATTGGACAGGGGGGCCCAGATACGCAGTATTTT